These T cell receptor beta chains were read from a single sample in a study of T cell repertoires and HLA-DP antigens. Method: immunoSEQ multiplex PCR; TCRdb's copy keeps in-frame clones and lacks some. The table has some 120,000 clones, 92% seen once. No cognate antigen is known for these TCRs. The sample consisted of CD4+ T cells from PBMCs. The receptors here all came from a woman between 18 and 29 years old in good health and CMV-seronegative. Each CDR3 is given with its conserved first and last residue. A D gene is named only where the DNA matches it firmly. Clone size appears in some rows only: once, few, many, or a class for an expanded clone.

-	-	TRBV7-8	TRBJ2-3	CASRSRFTDTQYF	TGTGCCAGCAGAAGCAGGTTCACAGATACGCAGTATTTT
-	-	TRBV5-5	TRBJ2-3	CASSLRGAADTQYF	TGTGCCAGCAGCTTGCGGGGGGCTGCAGATACGCAGTATTTT
-	-	TRBV5-5	TRBJ1-4	CASSLGGGGEKLFF	TGTGCCAGCAGCTTGGGCGGTGGGGGAGAAAAACTGTTTTTT
-	-	TRBV18	TRBJ1-6	CASSAMRDSSPLHF	TGTGCCAGCTCAGCGATGAGGGATAGTTCACCCCTCCACTTT
-	TRBD2	TRBV7-2	TRBJ2-2	CASSTASGGARF	TGTGCCAGCAGCACTGCTAGCGGGGGGGCTCGGTTT
-	-	TRBV19	TRBJ1-5	CASSIEGLNQPQHF	TGTGCCAGTAGTATAGAGGGGCTCAATCAGCCCCAGCATTTT
-	-	TRBV12-1	TRBJ2-1	CASSPGTSGYSYNEQFF	TGTGCCAGCAGCCCCGGGACTAGCGGGTACTCCTACAATGAGCAGTTCTTC
-	TRBD2	TRBV7-7	TRBJ2-1	CASSFGTSGRATYNEQFF	TGTGCTAGCAGCTTCGGGACTAGCGGGAGGGCAACCTACAATGAGCAGTTCTTC
-	-	TRBV6-6	TRBJ2-1	CASRKRSASSYNEQFF	TGTGCCAGCAGAAAGCGATCAGCAAGCTCCTACAATGAGCAGTTCTTC
-	-	TRBV18	TRBJ1-1	CASSSQGQGTAFF	TGTGCCAGCTCATCCCAGGGGCAGGGAACGGCTTTCTTT
-	-	TRBV11-1	TRBJ2-1	CASSLTDSHNEQFF	TGTGCCAGCAGCTTAACGGACTCCCACAATGAGCAGTTCTTC
-	-	TRBV11-2	TRBJ2-1	CASRRGNEQFF	TGTGCCAGCAGGAGAGGGAATGAGCAGTTCTTC
-	TRBD2	TRBV10-3	TRBJ2-3	CAVGTSGTDTQYF	TGTGCCGTTGGGACTAGCGGCACAGATACGCAGTATTTT
few	-	TRBV18	TRBJ1-1	CASSPSRDTAEAFF	TGTGCCAGCTCACCTTCCAGGGACACCGCTGAAGCTTTCTTT
-	TRBD2	TRBV6-5	TRBJ2-1	CASRSAGGSYNEQFF	TGTGCCAGCAGAAGTGCGGGGGGAAGCTACAATGAGCAGTTCTTC
-	-	TRBV11-1	TRBJ2-2	CASSFPTRGEDTGELFF	TGTGCCAGCAGCTTTCCTACACGAGGGGAGGACACCGGGGAGCTGTTTTTT
few	-	TRBV18	TRBJ1-2	CASSPGGGYTF	TGTGCCAGCTCACCAGGGGGTGGCTACACCTTC
-	-	TRBV4-2	TRBJ2-1	CASSPTDYASLNEQFF	TGTGCCAGCAGCCCTACTGACTACGCTAGCCTAAACGAGCAGTTCTTC
-	TRBD1	TRBV11-1	TRBJ2-2	CASSLGQGNTGELFF	TGTGCCAGCAGCCTGGGACAGGGAAACACCGGGGAGCTGTTTTTT
-	TRBD1	TRBV10-3	TRBJ2-7	CAISRDRGYEQYF	TGTGCCATCAGTAGGGACAGGGGTTACGAGCAGTACTTC
-	TRBD1	TRBV7-3	TRBJ1-2	CASSDRQGFGGYTF	TGTGCCAGCAGCGACCGACAGGGGTTTGGAGGCTACACCTTC
-	-	TRBV5-6	TRBJ1-1	CASSLVRRGARGTEAFF	TGTGCCAGCAGCTTGGTCCGAAGGGGGGCGCGGGGCACTGAAGCTTTCTTT
-	TRBD2	TRBV7-3	TRBJ2-1	CASSWTSGSWNEQFF	TGTGCCAGCAGCTGGACTAGCGGGAGTTGGAATGAGCAGTTCTTC
-	-	TRBV5-1	TRBJ2-7	CASSLELLSSYEQYF	TGCGCCAGCAGCTTGGAACTCCTCAGTTCCTACGAGCAGTACTTC
-	TRBD1	TRBV7-2	TRBJ2-5	CASSFGTGQETQYF	TGTGCCAGCAGCTTCGGGACAGGGCAAGAGACCCAGTACTTC
-	-	TRBV5-1	TRBJ2-1	CASSQGLSGNEQFF	TGCGCCAGCAGCCAGGGACTTTCGGGCAATGAGCAGTTCTTC
-	TRBD1	TRBV7-9	TRBJ1-1	CASSLPGTGGSFF	TGTGCCAGCAGCTTACCCGGGACAGGTGGATCTTTCTTT
-	TRBD2	TRBV7-8	TRBJ2-7	CASSAGLAGGLEQYF	TGTGCCAGCAGCGCGGGACTAGCGGGAGGGCTCGAGCAGTACTTC
-	-	TRBV5-1	TRBJ2-7	CASSLALGYEQYF	TGCGCCAGCAGCTTGGCTCTAGGATACGAGCAGTACTTC
-	-	TRBV4-1	TRBJ2-3	CASSQDLTRGGLDTQYF	TGCGCCAGCAGCCAAGATCTTACACGAGGTGGCTTGGATACGCAGTATTTT
once	-	TRBV11-3	TRBJ2-1	CASSLGHKDPPYNEQFF	TGTGCCAGCAGCTTAGGTCACAAGGACCCCCCCTACAATGAGCAGTTCTTC
-	TRBD2	TRBV5-1	TRBJ2-7	CASSFLAGGPPEQYF	TGCGCCAGCAGCTTCCTAGCGGGAGGGCCCCCCGAGCAGTACTTC